These 8 T cell receptor beta chains came from one sample sequenced in a study of identical twins. Each CDR3 protein is one row after TCRdb ran MiXCR on the 5' RACE reads. The sample yields hundreds of thousands of distinct CDR3 sequences, 21% seen once. The same specimen was also included in a second study, on T cells expressing NK-cell markers.

Sequencing input: PBMCs. The source is a woman between 18 and 30 years old in good health.

This clonotype was counted a few times. This rearrangement joins TRBV5-1 to TRBJ2-5; 12 nucleotides line up with TRBD2. The germline gives CDR1 SGHRS, CDR2 YFSETQ. The CDR3 contains 16 residues. V trimming: 4 bases; J trimming: 5 bases; junction bases outside the gene matches: 9. CDR3 region: CASSPRLAGVWETQYF. The DNA for the CDR3 is TGCGCCAGCAGCCCCAGACTAGCGGGGGTCTGGGAGACCCAGTACTTC.

This clonotype has ten or more counts. This sequence joins TRBV7-2 and TRBJ2-2; TRBD2 aligns across 9 bases. Germline lookup yields CDR1 SGHTA and CDR2 FQGNSA. Germline trimming cut 5 bases from V and 6 bases from J; bases unmatched to any gene: 7. The CDR3 has 15 residues. The CDR3 DNA is TGTGCCAGCAGCACTGGGGGACTAGCCGCCGGGGAGCTGTTTTTT. Protein sequence: CASSTGGLAAGELFF. The full variable domain, rest sourced from reference TRBV7-2 and TRBJ2-2, is GAGVSQSPSNKVTEKGKDVELRCDPISGHTALYWYRQSLGQGLEFLIYFQGNSAPDKSGLPSDRFSAERTGGSVSTLTIQRTQQEDSAVYLCASSTGGLAAGELFFGEGSRLTVL.

V usage is TRBV12-3 or TRBV12-4 and J usage is TRBJ2-3; a possible D gene is TRBD1 (5 bases). CDR3 length: 16 amino acids. Trimming pared 0 bases from V and 2 bases from J, leaving 12 bases between. DNA of the CDR3: TGTGCCAGCAGTTTAGCGCTTGGGGCCCCCACAGATACGCAGTATTTT. Amino acid sequence: CASSLALGAPTDTQYF.

A few counts support this clonotype. The V gene is TRBV12-3 or TRBV12-4, the J gene TRBJ1-3, with 8 bases identical to TRBD1. Losses at the gene ends were 0 bases for V and 4 bases for J; bases not matched to a gene: 5. CDR3 length: 16 amino acids. The CDR3, as DNA: TGTGCCAGCAGTTTAGCGCAGGGGGCAAAAGGAAACACCATATATTTT. Protein: CASSLAQGAKGNTIYF.

This clonotype appeared a few times. The chain is built from TRBV29-1 and TRBJ2-1; TRBD2 matches at 12 bases. J lost 4 bases, V lost 6 bases, and 4 bases had no gene match. CDR3 length equals 14 residues. The germline gives CDR1 SQVTM, CDR2 ANQGSEA. CDR3 DNA sequence: TGCAGCGTCTCGACTAGCGGGGGATACAATGAGCAGTTCTTC. This sequence encodes CSVSTSGGYNEQFF.

CDR3 protein: CASSYSSRGRYEQYF. CDR3 coding DNA: TGTGCCAGCAGTTACTCGAGTCGGGGGCGGTACGAGCAGTACTTC. V is TRBV6-5 and J is TRBJ2-7, with D perhaps given as TRBD1 or TRBD2 (6 bases each). This CDR3 region has 15 residues. Between the trimmed V and J ends, which lost 0 bases and 4 bases, there was a span of 13 bases. Per germline, CDR1 MNHEY and CDR2 SVGAGI.

The chain recombines TRBV20-1 with TRBJ2-1; 8 bases map to TRBD2. The CDR3 loop spans 15 amino acids. The V gene end was trimmed by 4 bases and the J gene end by 5 bases; junction bases not matched to a gene: 10. Per germline, CDR1 DFQATT and CDR2 SNEGSKA (reference sequence). This CDR3 reads CSANVMAGGDNEQFF. The CDR3 DNA sequence: TGCAGTGCTAATGTCATGGCGGGGGGCGACAATGAGCAGTTCTTC.

There are many counts of this clonotype. The gene calls are TRBV2 and TRBJ2-1; D is uncertain. Deletions cut 7 bases from V and 1 base from J, with 11 bases between. This CDR3 is 14 amino acids long. CDR1 SNHLY and CDR2 FYNNEI come from the germline V gene. The CDR3 DNA reads as TGTGCCAGCAAGGTATTAGCATCCTACAATGAGCAGTTCTTC. Its translation is CASKVLASYNEQFF.